One sample yielded the 10 T cell receptor beta chains listed below, sequenced in a study of shared clonotypes between healthy human individuals (TCRdb year 2020). Library prep was done by the immunoSEQ multiplex PCR assay. Drawn from immuneACCESS, this table holds only the in-frame rearrangements with V and J called that TCRdb kept. Clones are partly lost; checked studies trace under half to an unresolved V gene and leave the rest unexplained. This sample gives around 2.5 million clones in total; approximately 93% of them show up just once. More than 0.35% of the sample is in the top ten clones. What was sequenced was naive CD4+ T cells from PBMCs. The cell subset or site label, as the study defines it: CD45RA+ positively selected. These receptors were taken from a man aged 18-30 years in good health. Some clones in this sample may be carry-over from other donors' samples.

The chain links TRBV7-2 to TRBJ2-3; D tentatively fits TRBD1 or TRBD2 (6 bases each). Germline values: CDR1 SGHTA, CDR2 FQGNSA. The CDR3 covers 15 residues. V lost 1 base to trimming and J lost 6 bases, with 14 bases between them. CDR3 bases: TGTGCCAGCAGCTTAGTTTCCGGGGGCCAGGATACGCAGTATTTT. Its protein is CASSLVSGGQDTQYF.

V and J are TRBV28 and TRBJ1-6; D is uncertain. Germline-derived CDR1 and CDR2 are MDHEN and SYDVKM. V was shortened by 3 bases and J by 9 bases, with 3 bases between the two germline ends. The CDR3 totals 11 residues. Here the CDR3 reads CASSFTSPLHF. CDR3 sequence (DNA): TGTGCCAGCAGTTTTACTTCACCCCTCCACTTT.

The chain combines TRBV5-4 with TRBJ2-1, with a tentative D call TRBD1 (6 bases). Trimming shortened V by 4 bases and J by 2 bases, and 25 bases separated the two germline ends. Per the germline V gene, CDR1 is SGHNT and CDR2 is YYREEE (reference sequence). The CDR3 loop spans 19 amino acids. CDR3 in amino acids: CASSAGVWADRGTYNEQFF. As DNA, the CDR3 is TGTGCCAGCAGCGCGGGTGTATGGGCAGATAGGGGGACCTACAATGAGCAGTTCTTC.

This clone appeared once. The chain employs TRBV18 and TRBJ2-7; 8 nucleotides match TRBD2. The length of the CDR3 is 17 residues. V gave up 5 bases and J gave up 0 bases; unmatched junction bases: 12. From germline, CDR1 is KGHSH and CDR2 LQKENI. CDR3 DNA sequence: TGTGCCAGCTCAGCTAACGGGGGGGCGGGAAACTCCTACGAGCAGTACTTC. It encodes CASSANGGAGNSYEQYF.

As for this clone: The same CDR3 can be traced to other DNA sequences in this sample. The chain employs TRBV2 and TRBJ2-6; D uncertain. V lost 7 bases and J lost 0, with 4 bases in between. CDR1 and CDR2 (germline): SNHLY, FYNNEI. This CDR3 is 13 amino acids long. The DNA for the CDR3 is TGTGCCAGCACGCCCTCTGGGGCCAACGTCCTGACTTTC. Amino acid sequence: CASTPSGANVLTF.

The chain couples TRBV5-1 to TRBJ1-2; tentative D call: TRBD1 (5 bases). Germline CDR1 and CDR2: SGHRS and YFSETQ. CDR3 length: 14 amino acids. V shed 0 bases and J shed 4 bases, with 10 bases lying between them. The chain's CDR3 is CASSLEGIGYGYTF. Here the CDR3 DNA reads TGCGCCAGCAGCTTGGAGGGGATCGGCTATGGCTACACCTTC.

The rearrangement links TRBV13 to TRBJ2-1; 11 bases match TRBD2. J was trimmed by 5 bases and V by 5 bases; bases with no gene match: 8. Germline CDR1 PRHDT, CDR2 FYEKMQ (reference sequence). The CDR3 has 16 amino acids. The CDR3 sequence is CASSLPTSGTNNEQFF. CDR3 coding DNA: TGTGCCAGCAGCCTCCCGACTAGCGGGACCAACAATGAGCAGTTCTTC.

This clone was found once. Other DNA variants within this sample encode the same CDR3. The gene calls are TRBV11-2 and TRBJ2-7; unclear D gene. This CDR3 is built from 11 residues. Germline CDR1 is SGHAT and CDR2 is FQNNGV. With 5 bases removed from V and 3 bases from J, the gap between germline ends came to 5 bases. The DNA of the CDR3 is TGTGCCAGCAGCAGATACTACGAGCAGTACTTC. This gives the protein CASSRYYEQYF.

The genes are TRBV2 and TRBJ1-1; the D is unclear. V dropped 9 bases and J dropped 5 bases, with 16 bases sitting between them. The CDR3 sequence is 13 residues long. Germline values: CDR1 SNHLY, CDR2 FYNNEI. The CDR3 DNA follows: TGTGCCAGTACTTTAAATGGAGGGACTGAAGCTTTCTTT. It is translated as CASTLNGGTEAFF.

This chain links TRBV28 with TRBJ2-1, with 9 bases lining up with TRBD2. The CDR3 is 16 amino acids. J lost 4 bases, V lost 11 bases, and 15 bases had no gene match. CDR1 and CDR2 (germline): MDHEN, SYDVKM. The CDR3 DNA sequence: TGTGCCGGACAAAAGAAAGCTAGCGGGACTTACAATGAGCAGTTCTTC. Translating it yields CAGQKKASGTYNEQFF.